This TCR beta chain was captured by sequencing in a study of Ad26.COV2.S vaccination and SARS-CoV-2 variants (dated by TCRdb to about 2021). Some background on the complete study: Vaccine-arm donors were drawn from COV1001, a multicentre, randomized, double-blind, placebo-controlled phase I-IIa trial of Ad26.COV2.S in healthy adults. Participants in the trial were split at random into five groups of five each, receiving low-dose or high-dose Ad26.COV2.S once or twice, or else placebo on both occasions. The TCR-sequenced set comprised about 30 samples: around 20 Ad26.COV2.S vaccine recipients, 5 placebo recipients and 8 SARS-CoV-2 convalescent individuals. The specificity and breadth of SARS-CoV-2-reactive T cell receptors after Ad26.COV2.S vaccination were assessed by TCRbeta repertoire sequencing. Throughout the experiments and outcome assessment, investigators stayed blinded to trial group allocation. Ad26.COV2.S was given intramuscularly at 5x10^10 or 1x10^11 viral particles, as a single shot or as two shots 56 days apart. The investigation overall reported the following: The study lacked the statistical power to compare responses across vaccine doses or regimens. After vaccination, spike-specific CD8+ and CD4+ T cell responses were reported to show substantial breadth. Non-spike TCR breadth was comparable between vaccine and placebo recipients, consistent with the vaccine containing only spike. Higher spike-specific TCR breadth was observed in Ad26.COV2.S recipients than in placebo recipients (P = 0.0014). It was noted by the authors that total T cell responses may have been underestimated by the TCR breadth and depth analyses.

Trimming leaves V shorter by 5 bases and J shorter by 4 bases, with the junction holding 3 bases beyond the gene matches. Including cysteine and phenylalanine, the CDR3 has 14 amino acids. The sequence is cut down to CDR3 DNA, 42 bases in frame from base 1. CDR1 and CDR2, per the germline V gene, are MNHEY and SVGAGI. The immunoSEQ Assay was used to sequence TCRbeta CDR3 regions. After extraction, genomic DNA underwent amplification by bias-controlled multiplex PCR, followed by high-throughput sequencing. The paper's data handling went like this. To quantify the absolute abundance of every unique TCRbeta CDR3 region, sequences were collapsed and filtered. T cell fraction was estimated by normalizing TCRbeta template counts to usable DNA, which was measured by amplifying reference genes present in all nucleated cells. Repertoire TCRs were annotated as SARS-CoV-2-specific by exact matching of V gene, CDR3 amino acid sequence and J gene to a known reactive TCR set. The reference SARS-CoV-2 TCR set was derived from MIRA and filtered for enrichment in COVID-19-positive ImmuneCODE repertoires, a step that removed public or cross-reactive TCRs. Drawing on the MIRA antigens, annotated TCRs were analysed further at the level of specific ORF or position within ORF. Breadth was defined as the number of annotated unique rearrangements divided by the total number of unique productive rearrangements, and depth was defined as the summed frequency of the annotated unique rearrangements. Two-sided Wilcoxon rank-sum tests were applied when comparing TCR breadth between groups. TCRdb carries this immuneACCESS record with in-frame sequences only. Its versions omit some clonotypes, under half of them owing to an unresolved V gene in the studies checked, with the rest unexplained. The DNA was the basis for D and trimming; V, J and clone size are from that table. Counted in this sample were approximately 350,000 clones; around nine tenths of them appeared once. The ten largest clones capture roughly 3.2% of the sample.

Sample treatment or condition, as interpreted from the label and publication: roughly 20 received Ad26.COV2.S at low or high dose, single or two shots; about 5 received placebo; per-sample allocation not given. For vaccine and placebo recipients, repertoires were sequenced using samples collected on day 63 after the first injection. Between 29 July and 7 August 2020, Cohort 1b enrolled about two dozen adults aged 18-55 years at one site in Boston, USA. Ad26.COV2.S was a replication-incompetent adenovirus type 26 vector that expressed a prefusion-stabilized SARS-CoV-2 spike protein derived from the original Wuhan strain. As concerns this clone: The target of this receptor is not known. Base quality data are lacking; no much larger clone is found one base away.

The receptor chain draws on TRBV6-5 and TRBJ2-5, and 11 junctional nucleotides match TRBD2. The sample here was peripheral blood, taken in a trial of Ad26.COV2.S vaccine versus placebo. The clonotype comes from a person between 18 and 65 years old who received the Ad26.COV2.S COVID-19 vaccine or a placebo. The base sequence is TGTGCCAGCAGTCATAGCGGGGGGGGAGAGACCCAGTACTTC. This codes for CASSHSGGGETQYF.